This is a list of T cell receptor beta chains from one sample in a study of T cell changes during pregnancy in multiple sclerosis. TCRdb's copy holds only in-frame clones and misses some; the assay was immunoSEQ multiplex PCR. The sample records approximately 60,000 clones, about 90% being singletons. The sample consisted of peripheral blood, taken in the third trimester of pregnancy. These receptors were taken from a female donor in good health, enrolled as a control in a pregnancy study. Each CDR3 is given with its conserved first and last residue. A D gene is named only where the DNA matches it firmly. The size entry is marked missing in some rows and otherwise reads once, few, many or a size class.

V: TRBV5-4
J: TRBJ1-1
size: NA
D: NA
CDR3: CASSPGGTEAFF
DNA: TGTGCCAGCAGCCCGGGGGGCACTGAAGCTTTCTTT

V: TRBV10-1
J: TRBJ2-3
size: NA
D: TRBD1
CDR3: CASSEAAGGHQAADTQYF
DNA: TGCGCCAGCAGTGAGGCGGCAGGGGGTCATCAGGCGGCAGATACGCAGTATTTT

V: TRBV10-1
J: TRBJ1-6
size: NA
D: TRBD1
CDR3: CASSESTGSNSPLHF
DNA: TGCGCCAGCAGTGAGTCGACAGGGAGCAATTCACCCCTCCACTTT

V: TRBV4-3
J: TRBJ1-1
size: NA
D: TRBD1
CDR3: CASSQGRTGHTEAFF
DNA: TGCGCCAGCAGCCAAGGGAGGACAGGGCACACTGAAGCTTTCTTT

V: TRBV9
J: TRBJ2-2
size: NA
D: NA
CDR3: CASSGGGRWNTGELFF
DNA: TGTGCCAGCAGCGGAGGGGGTCGTTGGAACACCGGGGAGCTGTTTTTT

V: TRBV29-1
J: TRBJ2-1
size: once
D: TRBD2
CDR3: CSVGLAGVNEQFF
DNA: TGCAGCGTCGGACTAGCGGGAGTCAATGAGCAGTTCTTC

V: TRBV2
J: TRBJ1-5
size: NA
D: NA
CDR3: CASSGSPGLNQPQHF
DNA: TGTGCCAGCAGTGGCTCACCAGGGCTCAATCAGCCCCAGCATTTT

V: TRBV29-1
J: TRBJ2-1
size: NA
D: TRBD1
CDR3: CSVVLGQGKYNEQFF
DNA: TGCAGCGTTGTCCTTGGACAGGGGAAATACAATGAGCAGTTCTTC

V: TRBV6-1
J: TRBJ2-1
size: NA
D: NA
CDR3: CASRGGRGRNNEQFF
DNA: TGTGCCAGCAGAGGGGGGAGGGGGAGAAACAATGAGCAGTTCTTC

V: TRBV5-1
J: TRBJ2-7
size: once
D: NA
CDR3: CASSLDRPYEQYF
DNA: TGCGCCAGCAGCTTGGACAGGCCCTACGAGCAGTACTTC

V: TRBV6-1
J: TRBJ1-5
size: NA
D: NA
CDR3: CASSEGHSNQPQHF
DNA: TGTGCCAGCAGTGAAGGACATAGCAATCAGCCCCAGCATTTT

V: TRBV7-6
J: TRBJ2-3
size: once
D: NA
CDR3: CASSLGGTPTDTQYF
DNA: TGTGCCAGCAGCTTAGGCGGTACCCCCACAGATACGCAGTATTTT

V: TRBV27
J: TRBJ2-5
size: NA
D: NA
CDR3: CASRAGLAETQYF
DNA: TGTGCCAGCAGGGCAGGGTTGGCTGAGACCCAGTACTTC

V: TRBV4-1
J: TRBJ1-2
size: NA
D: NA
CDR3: CASSRAQGDYGYTF
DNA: TGCGCCAGCAGCCGAGCACAGGGCGACTATGGCTACACCTTC

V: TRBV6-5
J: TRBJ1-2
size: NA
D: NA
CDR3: CASSYSQVLPNYGYTF
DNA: TGTGCCAGCAGTTACTCTCAGGTGCTACCTAACTATGGCTACACCTTC

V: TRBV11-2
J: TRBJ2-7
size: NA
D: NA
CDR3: CASSRTESYEQYF
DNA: TGTGCCAGCAGCCGGACAGAATCCTACGAGCAGTACTTC

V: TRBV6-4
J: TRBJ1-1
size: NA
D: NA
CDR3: CASSEARGTEAFF
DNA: TGTGCCAGCAGTGAGGCCAGGGGCACTGAAGCTTTCTTT

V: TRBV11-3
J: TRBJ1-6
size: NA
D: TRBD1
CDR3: CASSSGTGINSPLHF
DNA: TGTGCCAGCAGCTCAGGGACAGGGATTAATTCACCCCTCCACTTT

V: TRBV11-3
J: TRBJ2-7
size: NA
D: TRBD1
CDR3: CASSILPGQGRREQYF
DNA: TGTGCCAGCAGCATTTTACCGGGACAGGGGAGGCGCGAGCAGTACTTC

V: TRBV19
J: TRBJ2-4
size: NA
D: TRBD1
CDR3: CASSLQPGQGFGIQYF
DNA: TGTGCCAGTAGTCTCCAACCGGGACAGGGATTCGGCATTCAGTACTTC

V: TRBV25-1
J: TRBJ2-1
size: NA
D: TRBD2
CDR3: CASSQTSGTYNEQFF
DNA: TGTGCCAGCAGTCAGACTAGCGGGACATACAATGAGCAGTTCTTC

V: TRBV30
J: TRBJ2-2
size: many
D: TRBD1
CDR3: CAWNLDRGSSTGELFF
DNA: TGTGCCTGGAACTTGGACAGGGGGAGCAGCACCGGGGAGCTGTTTTTT

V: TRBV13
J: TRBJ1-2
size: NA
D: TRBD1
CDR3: CASSLGRTGPSYGYTF
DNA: TGTGCCAGCAGCTTAGGCCGGACAGGCCCCTCCTATGGCTACACCTTC

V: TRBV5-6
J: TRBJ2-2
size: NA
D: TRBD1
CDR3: CASSPGTGTGELFF
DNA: TGTGCCAGCAGCCCCGGGACAGGAACCGGGGAGCTGTTTTTT

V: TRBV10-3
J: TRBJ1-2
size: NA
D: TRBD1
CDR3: CAIRGQGEGSNYGYTF
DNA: TGTGCCATCAGGGGACAGGGAGAGGGCTCCAACTATGGCTACACCTTC

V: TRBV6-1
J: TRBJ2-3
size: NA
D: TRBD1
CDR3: CASADRGITDTQYF
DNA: TGTGCCAGCGCGGACAGGGGCATCACAGATACGCAGTATTTT

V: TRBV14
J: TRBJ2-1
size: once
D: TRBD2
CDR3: CASSQEWLAGYEQFF
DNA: TGTGCCAGCAGCCAAGAGTGGCTAGCGGGGTATGAGCAGTTCTTC

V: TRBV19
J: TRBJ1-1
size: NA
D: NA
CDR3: CASSIDVSNTEAFF
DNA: TGTGCCAGTAGTATAGATGTATCGAACACTGAAGCTTTCTTT

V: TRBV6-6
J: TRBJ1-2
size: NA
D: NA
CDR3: CASSEGRGQGYTF
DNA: TGTGCCAGCAGTGAGGGCAGGGGACAAGGCTACACCTTC